The 11 T cell receptor beta chains below all came from one sample that was sequenced in a study of post-analysis software for immune sequencing data (dated by TCRdb to between 2014 and 2016). No antigens are known for them. Paper-wide results and their limitations: Roughly 5 TRBV segments, including TRBV5-6, TRBV5-1 and TRBV20-1, were significantly more frequent in patients than controls.

Library preparation used PCR. Data came from an Illumina HiSeq 2500. To reduce PCR and sequencing biases, unique molecular identifiers were built into the TCR beta cDNA libraries. TCRdb took the public reads, trimmed them with fastp at Q25, ran MiXCR for clone calling and kept in-frame beta chains. Rows are combined by CDR3 protein, so each entry shows the most common genes and DNA. Present in this sample are 430,000 or so distinct CDR3 sequences, 39% of which were seen just once. The biggest ten clones account for around 8% of the sample. Material for sequencing was blood. These receptors all come from a girl aged 2 to 9 with multiple sclerosis.

CDR3 in DNA: TGTGCCAGCAACAGAGGGGGGACAGGGACTGCCTTCTATGGCTACACCTTC. It translates to CASNRGGTGTAFYGYTF. The chain links TRBV28 to TRBJ1-2; 9 bases agree with TRBD1. Per germline, CDR1 MDHEN and CDR2 SYDVKM. The CDR3 runs 17 residues. J was trimmed by 4 bases and V by 7 bases; bases with no gene match: 16.

CDR3 protein: CASSLDRGGADTQYF. DNA for the CDR3: TGCGCCAGCAGCTTGGATCGCGGGGGGGCAGATACGCAGTATTTT. The chain carries TRBV5-1 and TRBJ2-3, with 9 bases identical to TRBD2. Losses at the gene ends were 0 bases for V and 4 bases for J; bases not matched to a gene: 3. This CDR3 has 15 amino acids. Per germline, CDR1 SGHRS and CDR2 YFSETQ.

The chain combines TRBV5-1 with TRBJ1-2, with TRBD1 identical over 7 bases. V lost 1 base to trimming and J lost 7 bases; unmatched junction nucleotides: 28. Germline V gene lookup returns CDR1 SGHRS and CDR2 YFSETQ. This CDR3 has 21 residues. CDR3 nucleotide sequence: TGCGCCAGCAGCTTGAATATTCTGGGACAGCCCCTAACTATGGTCTCGGTTGGCTACACCTTC. Its translation is CASSLNILGQPLTMVSVGYTF.

This clonotype came up a few times. This chain links TRBV3-1 with TRBJ2-1, with D unclear. Germline V gives CDR1 LGHDT, CDR2 YNNKEL (reference sequence). The CDR3 totals 12 residues. V was shortened by 1 base and J by 9 bases, with 7 bases between the two germline ends. The CDR3 coding sequence is TGTGCCAGCAGCCAAGGGGAAGGTGAGCAGTTCTTC. Its protein is CASSQGEGEQFF.

The chain employs TRBV5-1 and TRBJ1-2; tentatively, D is TRBD1 (6 bases). The CDR3 has 13 amino acids. CDR1 and CDR2 from the germline V gene are SGHRS and YFSETQ. With 0 bases removed from V and 8 bases from J, the gap between germline ends came to 11 bases. This CDR3 reads CASSLDGGGGYTF. DNA for the CDR3: TGCGCCAGCAGCTTGGACGGGGGCGGGGGCTACACCTTC.

This clonotype was observed a few times. V gene TRBV4-3 combines with J gene TRBJ2-5; 7 bases are a match to TRBD1. Germline V gene data show CDR1 as LGHNA and CDR2 as YSLEER. There are 15 residues in the CDR3. V lost 4 bases to trimming and J lost 4 bases; unmatched junction nucleotides: 9. For the CDR3, the DNA is TGCGCCAGCAGCCCACGACAGGGCGGCGGAGAGACCCAGTACTTC. This translates into CASSPRQGGGETQYF.

The V call is TRBV28, the J call TRBJ2-5, with 9 bases matching TRBD1. With the DNA end fitting TRBJ2-4 better, the J assignment may be wrong. Germline CDR1 and CDR2: MDHEN and SYDVKM. This CDR3 region has 15 residues. The CDR3 protein is CASNAPGQGFGIQYF. CDR3 sequence (DNA): TGTGCCAGCAACGCCCCGGGACAGGGTTTTGGCATTCAGTACTTC.

This rearrangement joins TRBV20-1 to TRBJ2-5; D not resolved. The V end lost 0 bases, the J end lost 4 bases, and 21 bases lay between the germline ends. The germline CDR1 and CDR2 sequences are DFQATT and SNEGSKA (reference sequence). This CDR3 has 17 amino acids. CDR3 residues: CSAREPWIRILRETQYF. In DNA, the CDR3 is TGCAGTGCTAGAGAGCCATGGATCCGGATCCTCCGAGAGACCCAGTACTTC.

This clonotype was picked up a small number of times. The chain carries TRBV6-5 and TRBJ2-5, with TRBD2 identical over 7 bases. The DNA end lines up better with TRBJ2-7; the J call may be wrong. Germline CDR1 is MNHEY and CDR2 is SVGAGI. This CDR3 has 15 residues. CDR3 protein: CASRPPGGVLHEQYF. CDR3 DNA sequence: TGTGCCAGCAGACCTCCTGGGGGGGTTCTCCACGAGCAGTACTTC.

As for this clonotype: At one of its ends the junction is not consistent with the germline gene, which may arise from a read error. The chain combines TRBV5-5 with TRBJ2-3, with D tentatively TRBD1 (5 bases). This CDR3 comprises 16 residues. The germline gives CDR1 SGHKS, CDR2 YYEKEE (reference sequence). CDR3 sequence reads: CANSLSEQFRADTQYF. As DNA, the CDR3 is TGTGCCAACAGCTTGTCCGAGCAATTCAGGGCAGATACGCAGTATTTT.

This clonotype was counted between two and nine times. This chain connects TRBV9 to TRBJ1-2; 8 bases line up with TRBD1. CDR3 length: 13 amino acids. The V gene end was trimmed by 3 bases and the J gene end by 4 bases; junction bases not matched to a gene: 2. CDR1 and CDR2 (germline): SGDLS, YYNGEE. CDR3 coding DNA: TGTGCCAGCAGCGCCGGGACAGGCTATGGCTACACCTTC. Translated, it gives CASSAGTGYGYTF.